This T cell receptor (beta chain) was retrieved from a study of T cells in Graves' hyperthyroidism and ophthalmopathy. Points from the study as a whole: The majority of expanded thyroid clonotypes above 0.001 also appeared in blood.

Trimming pared 5 bases from V and 5 bases from J, leaving 17 bases between. Germline V CDR1 and CDR2: MDHEN, SYDVKM. CDR3 length equals 15 residues. This clonotype appeared many times. Its matching antigen is unknown. Patients between 18 and 65 years old had hyperthyroidism, newly diagnosed and lasting under 2 months. Every diagnosis used clinical symptoms, serum thyroxine and TRAb, thyroid ultrasound and orbital computed tomography. RNA transcripts yielded amplified TCR beta CDR3 regions. The HTBI primer set drove a first-round RT-PCR of the TCR CDR3. TCRdb redid the calling of the multiplex PCR reads with MiXCR, one entry per CDR3 protein. The sample has around 250,000 distinct CDR3 sequences; roughly 14% are singletons.

This sequence joins TRBV28 and TRBJ2-3, with D maybe TRBD1 (6 bases). The source material was blood. This TCR derives from a middle-aged woman with Graves' hyperthyroidism that later progressed to Graves' ophthalmopathy. CDR3 loop: CASSTRRGVRDTQYF. CDR3 nucleotide sequence: TGTGCCAGCAGTACCCGCAGGGGAGTTAGAGATACGCAGTATTTT.